This entry is about one T cell receptor beta chain. Its antigen is unidentified. These data belong to a study of T-cell memory formation after mild COVID-19. V was pared by 5 bases and J by 8 bases, with 16 bases of the junction left unmatched. The germline V gene encodes CDR1 SGHTA and CDR2 FQGTGA. The CDR3 sequence is 18 residues long. Study-wide findings and caveats: Memory from before infection featured some responding clones, which suggests cross-reactive memory joined.

TCRdb redid the calling of the 5' RACE reads with MiXCR, one entry per CDR3 protein. The sample contains roughly 240,000 distinct CDR3 sequences, 15% to 20% of which appear only once. This clonotype was obtained from a man aged 18 to 29 who had mild COVID-19 (a few samples of this study predate the infection). Cell type and time point are not known. The material sequenced was PBMCs or a T cell subset sorted from them (not recorded which). The chain employs TRBV7-3 and TRBJ2-1; 12 bases agree with TRBD2. CDR3 amino acids: CASSEARKLAGGSDEQFF. Written as DNA, the CDR3 is TGTGCCAGCAGCGAGGCCCGCAAACTAGCGGGGGGTTCTGATGAGCAGTTCTTC. The variable domain in full, with the rest retrieved from reference TRBV7-3 and TRBJ2-1, is GAGVSQTPSNKVTEKGKYVELRCDPISGHTALYWYRQSLGQGPEFLIYFQGTGAADDSGLPNDRFFAVRPEGSVSTLKIQRTERGDSAVYLCASSEARKLAGGSDEQFFGPGTRLTVL.